This paragraph reports one TCR beta chain. The entry originates in a study of cytomegalovirus exposure and HLA in healthy donors. This CDR3 has 13 residues. With V trimmed by 5 bases and J by 14 bases, 11 bases remained unmatched. Germline values: CDR1 MNHEY, CDR2 SVGAGI. The PCR ran on 60 Vbeta and 13 Jbeta primers. TCRdb's table, derived via immunoSEQ multiplex PCR, lists solely in-frame clones and lacks some. The sample contains approximately 200,000 clones, roughly 78% of which appear only once. The material sequenced was PBMCs. The rearrangement uses TRBV6-5 and TRBJ2-3; TRBD1 agrees at 9 bases. The receptor was isolated from a woman aged 30 to 39 in good health and CMV-seropositive. The CDR3 bases are TGTGCCAGCAGTGCCGAAACCGGGACAGGGTCGTATTTT. Translating gives CASSAETGTGSYF.